The 9 T cell receptor beta chains listed next were all sequenced from one sample in a study of beta chain features in type 1 diabetes. General study points: Researchers report that Type 1 diabetes patients had moderately but significantly shorter TCRB CDR3s across all four CD4+ subsets.

The antigens of these receptors remain unknown. The entirety of the isolated RNA underwent reverse transcription, so expressed TCRB transcripts were sequenced. The repertoire was sequenced with immunoSEQ multiplex PCR; TCRdb's copy has only in-frame clones and lacks some. The data show fewer than 450,000 clones, about 13% seen once. Sequenced sample: naive CD4+ T cells from blood. These receptor sequences come from a woman younger than 35 with type 1 diabetes.

CDR3: CASSLQLSGYGYTF. The CDR3 DNA sequence: TGCGCCAGCAGCTTACAGTTGTCTGGGTATGGCTACACCTTC. The V gene is TRBV5-1, the J gene TRBJ1-2; no definite D call. Between the trimmed V and J ends, which lost 2 bases and 5 bases, there was a span of 13 bases. The length of the CDR3 is 14 residues. Germline assignment: CDR1 SGHRS and CDR2 YFSETQ. The full variable domain, its missing parts supplied by reference TRBV5-1 and TRBJ1-2, is KAGVTQTPRYLIKTRGQQVTLSCSPISGHRSVSWYQQTPGQGLQFLFEYFSETQRNKGNFPGRFSGRQFSNSRSEMNVSTLELGDSALYLCASSLQLSGYGYTFGSGTRLTVV.

The chain carries TRBV19 and TRBJ2-5; D is unresolved. There are 10 residues in the CDR3. Trimming stripped 5 bases from V and 6 bases from J, with 4 bases between. Per the germline V gene, CDR1 is LNHDA and CDR2 is SQIVND (reference sequence). The CDR3 nucleotides read TGTGCCAGTAGTGCGAAGACCCAGTACTTC. Translated: CASSAKTQYF.

This rearrangement joins TRBV6-6 to TRBJ2-7; D might be TRBD2 (7 bases). Germline CDR1 MNHNY, CDR2 SVGAGI (reference sequence). The V end was cut by 4 bases, the J end by 1 base, with 14 bases between. CDR3 length: 15 amino acids. The CDR3 protein is CASSSRGAGSYEQYF. CDR3 in DNA: TGTGCCAGCAGTTCCAGGGGAGCGGGGTCCTACGAGCAGTACTTC.

This clone showed up just a few times. The J gene is TRBJ2-3, the V gene TRBV7-2; 7 nucleotides match TRBD2. Germline V gives CDR1 SGHTA, CDR2 FQGNSA. This CDR3 is 14 amino acids long. Losses at the gene ends were 7 bases for V and 0 bases for J; bases not matched to a gene: 4. CDR3 DNA sequence: TGTGCCAGCATATGGCGGGGGAGCACAGATACGCAGTATTTT. Translated, it gives CASIWRGSTDTQYF. Based on the CDR3 plus reference TRBV7-2 and TRBJ2-3, the full variable domain is GAGVSQSPSNKVTEKGKDVELRCDPISGHTALYWYRQSLGQGLEFLIYFQGNSAPDKSGLPSDRFSAERTGGSVSTLTIQRTQQEDSAVYLCASIWRGSTDTQYFGPGTRLTVL.

The chain employs TRBV7-3 and TRBJ2-3; D may be TRBD2 (6 bases). Trimming removed 1 base from V and 9 bases from J, with 23 bases in between. The germline V gene has CDR1 SGHTA and CDR2 FQGTGA. The CDR3 contains 17 residues. The CDR3 sequence is CASSLIAVETGRGTQYF. CDR3 sequence (DNA): TGTGCCAGCAGCTTAATAGCGGTCGAAACGGGACGGGGGACGCAGTATTTT.

This clone has at least ten counts. The genes are TRBV4-3 and TRBJ1-2; 9 positions match TRBD1. Germline-derived CDR1 and CDR2 are LGHNA and YSLEER. CDR3 length equals 16 residues. After removal of 4 bases from V and 2 bases from J, the junction contained 8 bases not matched to a gene. The CDR3 nucleotides read TGCGCCAGCAGCCGAACAGTACAGGGGGCAAACTATGGCTACACCTTC. It specifies CASSRTVQGANYGYTF.

This chain joins TRBV4-1 and TRBJ1-1; D gene ambiguous. The germline V and J ends were trimmed by 6 bases and 1 base, with 9 bases remaining between them. Germline lookup yields CDR1 MGHRA and CDR2 YSYEKL. The CDR3 runs 13 residues. CDR3 in DNA: TGCGCCAGCAGGGCAGGCGAGAACACTGAAGCTTTCTTT. It specifies CASRAGENTEAFF.

Only a few counts were recorded for this clone. The CDR3 nucleotides read TGTGCCAGCAGTTTTGGGACTAGCAGTGTAAATGAGCAGTTCTTC. Translated, it gives CASSFGTSSVNEQFF. The chain couples TRBV28 to TRBJ2-1, with 9 bases lining up with TRBD2. Germline trimming cut 3 bases from V and 7 bases from J; bases unmatched to any gene: 7. CDR3 length: 15 amino acids. In germline, CDR1 is MDHEN, CDR2 SYDVKM.

CDR3 loop: CASSIGREGHRYF. The CDR3 DNA sequence: TGTGCCAGTAGTATTGGGCGGGAGGGTCATAGGTACTTC. The chain links TRBV19 to TRBJ2-4; 9 nucleotides line up with TRBD2. The CDR3 loop spans 13 amino acids. Trimming at V came to 3 bases and at J to 15 bases, leaving 9 bases not matched to a gene. The germline V gene has CDR1 LNHDA and CDR2 SQIVND (reference sequence).